This T cell receptor (beta chain) was sequenced during a study of tumor-infiltrating lymphocytes in primary liver carcinoma. Remarks on this clonotype: At one of its ends the junction is not consistent with the germline gene, which may arise from a read error.

Germline DNA was also extracted, with blood RNA taken from unsorted whole blood. Using a constant-region primer together with ProtoScript II reverse transcriptase, TCR beta cDNA was made from around 500 ng of total RNA. Libraries covering TCR beta were generated through three nested multiplex PCR rounds (using a slightly modified ARM-PCR). TCRdb used MiXCR to reprocess the multiplex PCR reads, holding one entry per CDR3 protein. Of about 200,000 distinct CDR3 sequences in the sample, less than 65% were seen once. Sequencing was done on a sample of peripheral blood. This clonotype was obtained from a woman in her fifties or sixties with primary liver carcinoma and hepatitis B virus infection.

The DNA of the CDR3 is TGTGCCAGCAGGGGGCTAGCGGGAGGGCCCACCGGGGAGCTGTTGTTT. Its protein is CASRGLAGGPTGELLF. The chain recombines TRBV11-2 with TRBJ2-2; the match to TRBD2 covers 12 bases. Germline loops: CDR1 SGHAT, CDR2 FQNNGV. This CDR3 contains 16 residues.